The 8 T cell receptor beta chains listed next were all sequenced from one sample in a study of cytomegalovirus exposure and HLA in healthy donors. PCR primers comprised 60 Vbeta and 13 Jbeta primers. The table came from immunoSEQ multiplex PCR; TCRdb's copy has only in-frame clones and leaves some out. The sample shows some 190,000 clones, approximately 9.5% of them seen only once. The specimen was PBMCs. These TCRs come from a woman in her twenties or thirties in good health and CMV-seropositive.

The CDR3: CASSVGAGAEAFF. The DNA of the CDR3 is TGTGCCAGCAGTGTAGGGGCCGGCGCTGAAGCTTTCTTT. V gene TRBV6-1 combines with J gene TRBJ1-1, with D possibly matching TRBD1 (5 bases). V lost 4 bases, J lost 6 bases, and 12 bases lay in between. Germline CDR1 reads MNHNS; CDR2 reads SASEGT. The CDR3 covers 13 residues.

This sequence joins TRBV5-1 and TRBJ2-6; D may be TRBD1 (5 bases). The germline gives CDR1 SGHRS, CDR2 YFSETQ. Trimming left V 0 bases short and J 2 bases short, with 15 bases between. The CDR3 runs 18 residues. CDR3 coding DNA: TGCGCCAGCAGCTTGGCTCAGGGTCTCAAGGCTGGGGCCAACGTCCTGACTTTC. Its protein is CASSLAQGLKAGANVLTF.

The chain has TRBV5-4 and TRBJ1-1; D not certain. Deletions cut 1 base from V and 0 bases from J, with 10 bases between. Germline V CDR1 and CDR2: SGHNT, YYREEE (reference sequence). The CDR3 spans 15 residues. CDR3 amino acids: CASSLFGRMNTEAFF. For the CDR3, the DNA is TGTGCCAGCAGCTTGTTCGGCAGGATGAACACTGAAGCTTTCTTT.

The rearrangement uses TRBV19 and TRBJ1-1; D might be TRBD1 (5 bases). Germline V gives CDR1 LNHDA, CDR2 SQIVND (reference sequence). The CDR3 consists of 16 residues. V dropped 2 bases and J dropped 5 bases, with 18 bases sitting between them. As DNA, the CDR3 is TGTGCCAGTAGTATAAGAGGCAGGGTTTTTAGGACTGAAGCTTTCTTT. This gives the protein CASSIRGRVFRTEAFF.

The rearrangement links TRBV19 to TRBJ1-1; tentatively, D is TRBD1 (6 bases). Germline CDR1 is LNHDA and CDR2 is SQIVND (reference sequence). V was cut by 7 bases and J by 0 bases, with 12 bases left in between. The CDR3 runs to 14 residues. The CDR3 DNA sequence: TGTGCCAGTACCCCGGGGGGGCTGAACACTGAAGCTTTCTTT. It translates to CASTPGGLNTEAFF.

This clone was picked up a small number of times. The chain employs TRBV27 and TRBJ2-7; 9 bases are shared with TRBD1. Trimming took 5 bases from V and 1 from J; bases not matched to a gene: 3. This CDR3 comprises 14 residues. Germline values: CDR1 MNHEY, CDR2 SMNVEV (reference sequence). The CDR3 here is CASSRTGASYEQYF. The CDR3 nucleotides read TGTGCCAGCAGTCGGACAGGGGCGTCCTACGAGCAGTACTTC.

For the CDR3, the DNA is TGCAGCGCCGGGACAGCTGGAAACACCATATATTTT. Translated: CSAGTAGNTIYF. The chain has TRBV29-1 and TRBJ1-3; 7 nucleotides match TRBD1. With V trimmed by 7 bases and J by 2 bases, 2 bases remained unmatched. There are 12 residues in the CDR3. CDR1 and CDR2 (germline): SQVTM, ANQGSEA.

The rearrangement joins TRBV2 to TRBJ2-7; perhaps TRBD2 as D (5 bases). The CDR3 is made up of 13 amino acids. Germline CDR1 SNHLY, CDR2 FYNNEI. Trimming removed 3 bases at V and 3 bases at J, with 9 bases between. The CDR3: CASSDEGGYEQYF. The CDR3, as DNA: TGTGCCAGCAGTGATGAAGGAGGCTACGAGCAGTACTTC.